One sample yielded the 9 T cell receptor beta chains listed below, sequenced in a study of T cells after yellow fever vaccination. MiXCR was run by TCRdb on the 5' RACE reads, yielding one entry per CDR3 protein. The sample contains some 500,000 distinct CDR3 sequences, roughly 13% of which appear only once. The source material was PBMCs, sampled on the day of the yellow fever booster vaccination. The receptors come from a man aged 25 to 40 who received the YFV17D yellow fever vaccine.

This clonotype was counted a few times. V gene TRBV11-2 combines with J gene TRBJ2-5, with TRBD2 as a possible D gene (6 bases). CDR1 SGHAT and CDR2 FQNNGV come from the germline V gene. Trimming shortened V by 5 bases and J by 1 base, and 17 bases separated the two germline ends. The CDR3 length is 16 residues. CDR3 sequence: CASSNSPRGIQETQYF. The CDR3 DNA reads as TGTGCCAGCAGCAATAGCCCCCGGGGGATCCAAGAGACCCAGTACTTC.

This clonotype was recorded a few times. The chain's CDR3 is CASSPGQGARIQYF. CDR3 nucleotide sequence: TGTGCCAGCAGCCCTGGACAGGGGGCGCGGATTCAGTACTTC. The chain links TRBV7-2 to TRBJ2-4, with TRBD1 matching 11 bases. The trim removed 5 bases at V and 10 bases at J, leaving 7 bases unmatched. The CDR3 contains 14 residues. Per the germline V gene, CDR1 is SGHTA and CDR2 is FQGNSA.

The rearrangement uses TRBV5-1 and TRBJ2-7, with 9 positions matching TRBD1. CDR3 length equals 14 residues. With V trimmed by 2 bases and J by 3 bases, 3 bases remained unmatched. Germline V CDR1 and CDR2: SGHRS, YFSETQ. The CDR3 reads CASSFGTGLYEQYF. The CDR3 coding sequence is TGCGCCAGCAGCTTTGGGACAGGGCTCTACGAGCAGTACTTC.

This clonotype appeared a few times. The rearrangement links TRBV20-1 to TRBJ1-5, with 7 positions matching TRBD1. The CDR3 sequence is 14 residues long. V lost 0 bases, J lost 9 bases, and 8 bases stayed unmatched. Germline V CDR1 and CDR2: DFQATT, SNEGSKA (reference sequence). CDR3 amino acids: CSARETGLGGPQHF. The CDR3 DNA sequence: TGCAGTGCTAGAGAGACAGGGCTAGGGGGGCCCCAGCATTTT.

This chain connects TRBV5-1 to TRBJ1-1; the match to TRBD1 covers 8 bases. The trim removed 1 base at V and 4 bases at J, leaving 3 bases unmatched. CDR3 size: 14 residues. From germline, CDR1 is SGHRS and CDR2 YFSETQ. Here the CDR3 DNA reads TGCGCCAGCAGCTTGACAGGGGGTATCACTGAAGCTTTCTTT. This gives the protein CASSLTGGITEAFF.

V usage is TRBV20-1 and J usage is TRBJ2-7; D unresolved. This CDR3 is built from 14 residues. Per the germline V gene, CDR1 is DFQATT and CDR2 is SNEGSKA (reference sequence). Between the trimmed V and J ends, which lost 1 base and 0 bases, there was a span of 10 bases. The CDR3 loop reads CSARAQDDSYEQYF. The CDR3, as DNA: TGCAGTGCTAGAGCCCAGGACGACTCCTACGAGCAGTACTTC.

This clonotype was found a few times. CDR3 sequence (DNA): TGTGCCAGCAGCTTAGTGGAGGGCCCCGGGGAGCTGTTTTTT. This translates into CASSLVEGPGELFF. The chain joins TRBV7-2 to TRBJ2-2, with D possibly matching TRBD2 (6 bases). This CDR3 has 14 residues. V lost 1 base to trimming and J lost 6 bases, with 9 bases between them. CDR1 and CDR2 (germline): SGHTA, FQGNSA.

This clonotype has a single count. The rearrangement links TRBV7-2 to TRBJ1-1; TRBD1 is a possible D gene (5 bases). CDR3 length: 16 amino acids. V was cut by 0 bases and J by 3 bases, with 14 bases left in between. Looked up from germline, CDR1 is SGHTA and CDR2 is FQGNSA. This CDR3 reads CASSLAQGGIYTEAFF. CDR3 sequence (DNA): TGTGCCAGCAGCTTAGCCCAGGGAGGGATCTACACTGAAGCTTTCTTT. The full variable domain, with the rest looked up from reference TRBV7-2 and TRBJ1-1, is GAGVSQSPSNKVTEKGKDVELRCDPISGHTALYWYRQSLGQGLEFLIYFQGNSAPDKSGLPSDRFSAERTGGSVSTLTIQRTQQEDSAVYLCASSLAQGGIYTEAFFGQGTRLTVV.

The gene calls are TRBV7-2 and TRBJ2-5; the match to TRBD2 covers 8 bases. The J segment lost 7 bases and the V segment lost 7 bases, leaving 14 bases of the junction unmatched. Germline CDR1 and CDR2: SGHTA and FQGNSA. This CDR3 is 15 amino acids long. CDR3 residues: CASTYLAGLQGTQYF. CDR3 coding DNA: TGTGCCAGCACTTATTTAGCGGGACTTCAGGGGACCCAGTACTTC.